The next 29 T cell receptor beta chains were all read from a single sample in a study of prognosis after radiotherapy for stage I lung cancer. Genomic DNA yielded TCR beta CDR3, amplified by two-round multiplex PCR. First-round PCR amplification was performed with primers specific to each TRBV and TRBJ gene. TCRdb re-derived calls from the multiplex PCR reads in MiXCR, one entry per CDR3 protein. The table lists 50,000 or so distinct CDR3 sequences, 30% to 35% of them singletons, with just under 9.5% in the top ten. The sequences come from PBMCs, collected before or after stereotactic body radiation therapy (not recorded which). The receptors here all came from a donor at least 50 years old with non-small cell lung cancer.

This sequence joins TRBV2 and TRBJ1-2; D gene ambiguous. This CDR3 spans 12 amino acids. Between the trimmed V and J ends, which lost 6 bases and 5 bases, there was a span of 10 bases. Germline values: CDR1 SNHLY, CDR2 FYNNEI. In DNA, the CDR3 is TGTGCCAGCAGGGGGTTTACGTATGGCTACACCTTC. It is translated as CASRGFTYGYTF. Filled out from reference TRBV2 and TRBJ1-2, the complete variable domain reads EPEVTQTPSHQVTQMGQEVILRCVPISNHLYFYWYRQILGQKVEFLVSFYNNEISEKSEIFDDQFSVERPDGSNFTLKIRSTKLEDSAMYFCASRGFTYGYTFGSGTRLTVV.

This clonotype was seen only once. V gene TRBV20-1 combines with J gene TRBJ1-4; no reliable D call. V lost 3 bases and J 1 base, leaving 6 bases between the germline ends. Germline CDR1 and CDR2: DFQATT and SNEGSKA (reference sequence). The CDR3 sequence is 13 residues long. CDR3 residues: CSARGGTNEKLFF. The CDR3 DNA is TGCAGTGCTAGGGGCGGAACTAATGAAAAACTGTTTTTT.

This clonotype was seen a single time. The chain recombines TRBV7-3 with TRBJ1-5; TRBD1 matches 9 bases. The length of the CDR3 is 14 residues. The junction had 5 bases not matched to a gene; V was cut back by 5 bases and J by 6 bases. Per the germline V gene, CDR1 is SGHTA and CDR2 is FQGTGA. The DNA of the CDR3 is TGTGCCAGCAGCCAGGACAGGGGCGGTCAGCCCCAGCATTTT. It encodes CASSQDRGGQPQHF.

This clonotype came up many times. CDR3 nucleotides: TGCGCCAGCAGCTCTAGCGGGTCGGCTGGGGCCAACGTCCTGACTTTC. Its translation is CASSSSGSAGANVLTF. This chain links TRBV5-1 with TRBJ2-6, with 8 bases that match TRBD2. Losses at the gene ends were 3 bases for V and 2 bases for J; bases not matched to a gene: 4. Germline-derived CDR1 and CDR2 are SGHRS and YFSETQ. The CDR3 contains 16 residues.

This clonotype was picked up many times. V gene TRBV9 combines with J gene TRBJ2-1; D unclear. The CDR3 length is 15 residues. V lost 0 bases to trimming and J lost 4 bases, with 11 bases between them. Germline V gene sequence: CDR1 SGDLS, CDR2 YYNGEE. The CDR3 reads CASSVATGEYNEQFF. CDR3 sequence (DNA): TGTGCCAGCAGCGTAGCTACGGGCGAATACAATGAGCAGTTCTTC.

The sample holds one count of this clonotype. The chain employs TRBV5-1 and TRBJ2-7; tentative D call: TRBD1 (5 bases). Trimming left V 0 bases short and J 2 bases short, with 15 bases between. CDR1 and CDR2 (germline): SGHRS, YFSETQ. The CDR3 is 16 residues long. The CDR3 DNA follows: TGCGCCAGCAGCTTGGCCGTCGCAGGGTTCACCTACGAGCAGTACTTC. This encodes CASSLAVAGFTYEQYF. Based on the CDR3 plus reference TRBV5-1 and TRBJ2-7, the full variable domain is KAGVTQTPRYLIKTRGQQVTLSCSPISGHRSVSWYQQTPGQGLQFLFEYFSETQRNKGNFPGRFSGRQFSNSRSEMNVSTLELGDSALYLCASSLAVAGFTYEQYFGPGTRLTVT.

This clonotype was seen many times. This sequence joins TRBV30 and TRBJ1-6, with a tentative D call TRBD1 (5 bases). The CDR3 is 17 amino acids. Trimming removed 3 bases from V and 2 bases from J, with 17 bases in between. Germline loops: CDR1 GTSNPN, CDR2 SVGIG (reference sequence). Written as DNA, the CDR3 is TGTGCCTGGAGAAGTGTTGGGCAGGGCGCCTATAATTCACCCCTCCACTTT. Translated: CAWRSVGQGAYNSPLHF.

This clonotype came up many times. CDR3 amino acids: CSARPSGGLDQPQHF. As DNA, the CDR3 is TGCAGTGCTAGACCCTCAGGGGGTCTCGATCAGCCCCAGCATTTT. This sequence joins TRBV20-1 and TRBJ1-5; 7 bases align to TRBD1. The CDR3 has 15 amino acids. The V gene's germline CDR1 is DFQATT and CDR2 SNEGSKA (reference sequence). Trimming cost V 2 bases and J 5 bases; bases outside gene matches: 9.

This clonotype showed up many times. The chain combines TRBV12-3 or TRBV12-4 with TRBJ1-2; D unresolved. The CDR3 loop spans 13 amino acids. Deletions cut 3 bases from V and 6 bases from J, with 11 bases between. The CDR3 nucleotides read TGTGCCAGCAGTTTCCGGAACTCGAATGGCTACACCTTC. It yields the protein CASSFRNSNGYTF.

This clonotype was recorded at least ten times. This chain links TRBV5-4 with TRBJ2-1; 13 bases agree with TRBD2. The germline CDR1 and CDR2 sequences are SGHNT and YYREEE (reference sequence). This CDR3 has 16 residues. V shed 4 bases and J 8 bases; nucleotides not matched to a gene: 9. The CDR3 sequence is CASSTQLAGGLDEQFF. The CDR3 region has the DNA TGTGCCAGCAGCACCCAACTAGCGGGGGGGTTGGATGAGCAGTTCTTC.

This clonotype has ten or more counts. The V and J genes are TRBV18 and TRBJ1-1; the D gene is possibly TRBD1 (5 bases). The germline V gene encodes CDR1 KGHSH and CDR2 LQKENI. The CDR3 has 15 residues. V lost 0 bases to trimming and J lost 8 bases, with 16 bases between them. In DNA form, the CDR3 reads TGTGCCAGCTCACCACCCTACGGGGGGGTTGGGGAAGCTTTCTTT. Translating it yields CASSPPYGGVGEAFF.

This chain links TRBV11-1 with TRBJ2-7; 11 bases agree with TRBD2. This CDR3 is built from 15 residues. V lost 1 base to trimming and J lost 6 bases; unmatched junction nucleotides: 5. Germline V gene sequence: CDR1 SGHAT, CDR2 FQDESV (reference sequence). CDR3 in amino acids: CASSLGLGLAVEQYF. The CDR3 DNA is TGTGCCAGCAGCTTAGGTTTGGGACTAGCGGTCGAGCAGTACTTC. Based on the CDR3 plus reference TRBV11-1 and TRBJ2-7, the full variable domain is EAEVAQSPRYKITEKSQAVAFWCDPISGHATLYWYRQILGQGPELLVQFQDESVVDDSQLPKDRFSAERLKGVDSTLKIQPAELGDSAMYLCASSLGLGLAVEQYFGPGTRLTVT.

This clonotype was observed many times. The chain couples TRBV6-5 to TRBJ2-1; possibly TRBD1 or TRBD2 for D (5 bases each). This CDR3 has 16 amino acids. Germline CDR1 reads MNHEY; CDR2 reads SVGAGI. V gave up 0 bases and J gave up 6 bases, with 15 bases separating them. CDR3 sequence: CASSYSPGPTSNEQFF. CDR3 DNA sequence: TGTGCCAGCAGTTACTCCCCGGGACCTACGTCCAATGAGCAGTTCTTC.

This clonotype was seen repeatedly, ten times or more. This chain connects TRBV30 to TRBJ1-1; 8 nucleotides align to TRBD1. Germline V gene sequence: CDR1 GTSNPN, CDR2 SVGIG (reference sequence). J was trimmed by 0 bases and V by 2 bases; bases with no gene match: 5. This CDR3 has 15 residues. CDR3 sequence reads: CAWSRAGGLNTEAFF. Written as DNA, the CDR3 is TGTGCCTGGAGTAGGGCAGGGGGCTTGAACACTGAAGCTTTCTTT. The complete variable domain, with remaining parts taken from reference TRBV30 and TRBJ1-1, reads SQTIHQWPATLVQPVGSPLSLECTVEGTSNPNLYWYRQAAGRGLQLLFYSVGIGQISSEVPQNLSASRPQDRQFILSSKKLLLSDSGFYLCAWSRAGGLNTEAFFGQGTRLTVV.

This clonotype was recorded many times. The chain couples TRBV9 to TRBJ2-3; D is unresolved. CDR1 is SGDLS, CDR2 YYNGEE, per germline. The CDR3 runs to 17 residues. Trimming pared 0 bases from V and 2 bases from J, leaving 16 bases between. The CDR3, as DNA: TGTGCCAGCAGCGTAGGGCAGGCCCCGATTTCCACAGATACGCAGTATTTT. Translation: CASSVGQAPISTDTQYF.

As to this clonotype: A much larger clone differs by one base, so this may be a read error. The V and J genes are TRBV6-2 or TRBV6-3 and TRBJ2-3; 8 bases are a match to TRBD2. The CDR3 has 15 amino acids. V was pared by 7 bases and J by 3 bases, with 9 bases of the junction left unmatched. CDR1 is MNHEY, CDR2 SVGEGT, per germline. CDR3 coding DNA: TGTGCCAGCATTCCCCTAGCGGGTCGGACAGATACGCAGTATTTT. This sequence encodes CASIPLAGRTDTQYF.

This clonotype was observed many times. CDR3 coding DNA: TGTGCCAGCAGCTTTCACGTACCAGAGACCCAGTACTTC. Translation: CASSFHVPETQYF. This chain uses TRBV7-2 with TRBJ2-5; D not certain. The CDR3 is made up of 13 amino acids. Germline CDR1 and CDR2: SGHTA and FQGNSA. Trimming took off 3 bases at V and 4 bases at J, with 9 bases between the two ends.

This clonotype has ten or more counts. CDR3 nucleotides: TGTGCCAGCAGCGCCCGAGGACAGGGCGGGACCGGGGAGCTGTTTTTT. Encoded protein: CASSARGQGGTGELFF. V is TRBV9 and J is TRBJ2-2; 8 bases are a match to TRBD1. This CDR3 has 16 amino acids. From germline, CDR1 is SGDLS and CDR2 YYNGEE. Germline trimming cut 3 bases from V and 5 bases from J; bases unmatched to any gene: 9.

CDR3: CASSLNVFSGANVLTF. CDR3 nucleotides: TGTGCCAGCAGCTTAAACGTCTTCTCTGGGGCCAACGTCCTGACTTTC. The J gene is TRBJ2-6, the V gene TRBV11-2, with D unclear. CDR1 and CDR2 (germline): SGHAT, FQNNGV. The CDR3 runs 16 residues. Trimming stripped 2 bases from V and 0 bases from J, with 8 bases between.

This clonotype was detected a few times. A junction boundary mismatches the germline segment, possibly from a read error. The chain joins TRBV11-2 to TRBJ2-7; D gene ambiguous. This CDR3 has 14 amino acids. Per germline, CDR1 SGHAT and CDR2 FQNNGV. CDR3 nucleotide sequence: TGTGCCAGCAGCTTATTATACAAGGTTGGCGAGCGGTACTTC. As protein: CASSLLYKVGERYF.

There are many counts of this clonotype. The J gene is TRBJ2-4, the V gene TRBV19; 13 nucleotides match TRBD2. The J segment lost 5 bases and the V segment lost 3 bases, leaving 7 bases of the junction unmatched. Germline-derived CDR1 and CDR2 are LNHDA and SQIVND (reference sequence). The CDR3 is made up of 17 amino acids. DNA of the CDR3: TGTGCCAGTAGTATCCGACTAGCGGGAGGACGGGAAAACATTCAGTACTTC. This gives the protein CASSIRLAGGRENIQYF.

The chain links TRBV28 to TRBJ1-1; D unresolved. The CDR3 is 12 residues long. CDR1 MDHEN and CDR2 SYDVKM come from the germline V gene. The CDR3 region is CVTAWQNTEAFF. The CDR3 nucleotides read TGTGTCACCGCTTGGCAGAACACTGAAGCTTTCTTT.

This rearrangement joins TRBV28 to TRBJ2-2, with TRBD1 matching over 8 bases. Germline lookup yields CDR1 MDHEN and CDR2 SYDVKM. CDR3 size: 16 residues. The V segment lost 4 bases and the J segment 0 bases; nucleotides outside the gene matches: 4. The CDR3 coding sequence is TGTGCCAGCAGTTCGTACAGGGGGACGAACACCGGGGAGCTGTTTTTT. It yields the protein CASSSYRGTNTGELFF. Complete variable domain (other parts from reference TRBV28 and TRBJ2-2): DVKVTQSSRYLVKRTGEKVFLECVQDMDHENMFWYRQDPGLGLRLIYFSYDVKMKEKGDIPEGYSVSREKKERFSLILESASTNQTSMYLCASSSYRGTNTGELFFGEGSRLTVL.

This clonotype was counted a few times. The chain recombines TRBV7-3 with TRBJ2-2; 9 nucleotides align to TRBD2. The germline CDR1 and CDR2 sequences are SGHTA and FQGTGA. This CDR3 region has 14 residues. V gave up 5 bases and J gave up 8 bases; unmatched junction bases: 6. The CDR3 loop reads CASSPAGGSGELFF. The CDR3 DNA follows: TGTGCCAGCAGCCCAGCGGGGGGTTCGGGGGAGCTGTTTTTT.

About this clonotype itself: At one boundary the junction diverges from the germline segment, which might be a read error. The rearrangement joins TRBV28 to TRBJ1-5; D gene ambiguous. The CDR3 extends over 14 amino acids. In germline, CDR1 is MDHEN, CDR2 SYDVKM. CDR3 in DNA: TGTGCCGGCAGAGAGACATGGGCCTATCAGCCCCAGCATTTT. This encodes CAGRETWAYQPQHF.

The rearrangement joins TRBV4-1 to TRBJ2-1, with 13 nucleotides matching TRBD2. The CDR3 sequence is 17 residues long. The germline CDR1 and CDR2 sequences are MGHRA and YSYEKL. With V trimmed by 2 bases and J by 8 bases, 9 bases remained unmatched. The CDR3 DNA is TGCGCCAGCAGCCAACCTTCCGGGACTAGCGGGAATCATGAGCAGTTCTTC. It specifies CASSQPSGTSGNHEQFF.

This chain links TRBV28 with TRBJ1-6; the D gene is possibly TRBD1 (5 bases). V gave up 5 bases and J gave up 4 bases, with 12 bases separating them. The germline CDR1 and CDR2 sequences are MDHEN and SYDVKM. The CDR3 runs to 15 residues. Here the CDR3 reads CASSTGPPYNSPLHF. In DNA, the CDR3 is TGTGCCAGCAGTACGGGGCCCCCATATAATTCACCCCTCCACTTT.

This clonotype occurred many times. The V call is TRBV3-1, the J call TRBJ1-1; D might be TRBD1 (5 bases). This CDR3 spans 13 amino acids. The germline V gene has CDR1 LGHDT and CDR2 YNNKEL (reference sequence). Trimming left V 4 bases short and J 8 bases short, with 14 bases between. Written as DNA, the CDR3 is TGTGCCAGCAGCCGGAATAGGGGCCTCGAAGCTTTCTTT. Translated, it gives CASSRNRGLEAFF.

This clonotype came up many times. The rearrangement links TRBV5-1 to TRBJ2-2; D might be TRBD1 (5 bases). The CDR3 is 14 residues long. CDR1 SGHRS and CDR2 YFSETQ come from the germline V gene. V was trimmed by 4 bases and J by 2 bases, leaving 9 bases between them. In DNA, the CDR3 is TGCGCCAGCAGCGAGGACACTAACACCGGGGAGCTGTTTTTT. Translation gives CASSEDTNTGELFF.